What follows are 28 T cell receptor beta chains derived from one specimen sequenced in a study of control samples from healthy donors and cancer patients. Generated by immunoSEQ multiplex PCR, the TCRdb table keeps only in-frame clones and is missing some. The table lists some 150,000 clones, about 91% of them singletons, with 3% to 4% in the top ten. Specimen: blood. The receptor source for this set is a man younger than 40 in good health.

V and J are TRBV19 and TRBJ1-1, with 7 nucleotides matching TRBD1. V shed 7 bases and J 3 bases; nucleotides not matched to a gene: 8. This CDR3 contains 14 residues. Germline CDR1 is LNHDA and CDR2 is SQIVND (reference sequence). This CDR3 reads CASNPQGRHTEAFF. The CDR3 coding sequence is TGTGCCAGTAACCCACAGGGGAGACACACTGAAGCTTTCTTT.

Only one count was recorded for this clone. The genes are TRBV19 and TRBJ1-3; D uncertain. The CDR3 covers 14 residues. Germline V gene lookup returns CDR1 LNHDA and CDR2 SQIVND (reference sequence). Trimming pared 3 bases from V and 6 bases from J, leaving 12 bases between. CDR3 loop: CASSMWAGENTIYF. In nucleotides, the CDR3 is TGTGCCAGTAGTATGTGGGCCGGAGAAAACACCATATATTTT.

CDR3 coding DNA: TGTGCCACCAGTGATTTGCGGACAGGGGGGAACTATGGCTACACCTTC. Translation gives CATSDLRTGGNYGYTF. The genes are TRBV24-1 and TRBJ1-2, with TRBD1 matching over 10 bases. CDR3 length: 16 residues. Germline trimming cut 0 bases from V and 2 bases from J; bases unmatched to any gene: 2. CDR1 is KGHDR and CDR2 is SFDVKD in the germline V gene.

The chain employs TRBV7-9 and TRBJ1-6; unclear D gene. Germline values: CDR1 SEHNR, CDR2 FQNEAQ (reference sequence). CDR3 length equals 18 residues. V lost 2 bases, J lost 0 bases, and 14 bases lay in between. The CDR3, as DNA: TGTGCCAGCAGCTTACGTGGGGATATGGGCTCCTATAATTCACCCCTCCACTTT. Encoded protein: CASSLRGDMGSYNSPLHF.

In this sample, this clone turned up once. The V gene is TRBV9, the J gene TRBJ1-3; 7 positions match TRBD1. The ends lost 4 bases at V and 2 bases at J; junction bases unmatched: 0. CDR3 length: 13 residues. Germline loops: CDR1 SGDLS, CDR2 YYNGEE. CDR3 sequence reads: CASSTGAGNTIYF. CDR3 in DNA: TGTGCCAGCAGCACAGGGGCTGGAAACACCATATATTTT.

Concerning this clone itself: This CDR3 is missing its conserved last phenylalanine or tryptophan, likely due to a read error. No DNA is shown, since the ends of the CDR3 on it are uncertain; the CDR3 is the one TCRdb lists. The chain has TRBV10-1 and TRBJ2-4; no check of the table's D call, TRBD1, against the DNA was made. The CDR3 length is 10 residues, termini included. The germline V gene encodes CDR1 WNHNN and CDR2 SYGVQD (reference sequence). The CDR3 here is CASSDRTGRD.

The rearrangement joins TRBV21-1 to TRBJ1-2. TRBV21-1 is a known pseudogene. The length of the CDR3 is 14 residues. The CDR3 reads CASSKGWSNYGYTF. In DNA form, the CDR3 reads TGTGCCAGCAGCAAAGGGTGGTCAAACTATGGCTACACCTTC.

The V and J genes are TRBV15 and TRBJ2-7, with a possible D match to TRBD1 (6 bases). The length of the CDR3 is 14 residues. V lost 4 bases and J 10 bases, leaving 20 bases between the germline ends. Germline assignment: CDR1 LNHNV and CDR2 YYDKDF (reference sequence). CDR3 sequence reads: CATSMKWDKTGQYF. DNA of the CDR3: TGTGCCACCAGCATGAAATGGGATAAGACAGGACAGTACTTC.

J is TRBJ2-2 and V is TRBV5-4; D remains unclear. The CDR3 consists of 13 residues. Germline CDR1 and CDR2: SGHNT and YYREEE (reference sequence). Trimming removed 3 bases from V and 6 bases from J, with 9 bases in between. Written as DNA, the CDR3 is TGTGCCAGCAGCTATACTCTGGCCGGGGAGCTGTTTTTT. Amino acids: CASSYTLAGELFF.

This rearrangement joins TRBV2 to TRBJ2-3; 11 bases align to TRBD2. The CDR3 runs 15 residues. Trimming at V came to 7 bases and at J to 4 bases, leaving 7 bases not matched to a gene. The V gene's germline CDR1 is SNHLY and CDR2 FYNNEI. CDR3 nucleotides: TGTGCCAGCAAGAATAGCGGGGGGGGCGCAGATACGCAGTATTTT. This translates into CASKNSGGGADTQYF. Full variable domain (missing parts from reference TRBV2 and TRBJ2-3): EPEVTQTPSHQVTQMGQEVILRCVPISNHLYFYWYRQILGQKVEFLVSFYNNEISEKSEIFDDQFSVERPDGSNFTLKIRSTKLEDSAMYFCASKNSGGGADTQYFGPGTRLTVL.

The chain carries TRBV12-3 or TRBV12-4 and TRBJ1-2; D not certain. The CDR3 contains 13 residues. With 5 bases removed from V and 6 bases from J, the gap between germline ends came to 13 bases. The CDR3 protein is CASSPWGGNGYTF. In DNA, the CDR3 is TGTGCCAGCAGTCCGTGGGGAGGCAATGGCTACACCTTC.

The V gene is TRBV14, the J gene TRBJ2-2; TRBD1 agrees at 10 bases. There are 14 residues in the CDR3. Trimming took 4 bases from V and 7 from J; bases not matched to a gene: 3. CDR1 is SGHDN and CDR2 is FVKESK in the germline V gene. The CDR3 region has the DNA TGTGCCAGCAGCCGGGACAGGGGCGGCGGGGAGCTGTTTTTT. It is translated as CASSRDRGGGELFF.

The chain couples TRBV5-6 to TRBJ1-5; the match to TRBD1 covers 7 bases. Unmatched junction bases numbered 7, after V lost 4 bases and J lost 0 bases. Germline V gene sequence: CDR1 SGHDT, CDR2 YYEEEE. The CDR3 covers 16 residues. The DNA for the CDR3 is TGTGCCAGCAGCAGACAACCAGGGGGTAGCAATCAGCCCCAGCATTTT. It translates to CASSRQPGGSNQPQHF.

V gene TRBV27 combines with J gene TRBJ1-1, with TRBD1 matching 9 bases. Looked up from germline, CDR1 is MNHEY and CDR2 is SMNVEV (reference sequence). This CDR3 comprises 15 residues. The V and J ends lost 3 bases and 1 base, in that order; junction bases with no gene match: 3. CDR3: CASSLVGQGNTEAFF. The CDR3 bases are TGTGCCAGCAGTTTGGTGGGACAGGGGAACACTGAAGCTTTCTTT.

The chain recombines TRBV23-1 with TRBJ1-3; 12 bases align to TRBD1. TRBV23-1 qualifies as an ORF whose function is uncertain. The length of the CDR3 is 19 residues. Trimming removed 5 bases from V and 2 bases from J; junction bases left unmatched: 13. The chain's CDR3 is CASSSLPQGQGATGNTIYF. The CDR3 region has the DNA TGCGCCAGCAGTAGCCTTCCTCAGGGACAGGGGGCGACTGGAAACACCATATATTTT.

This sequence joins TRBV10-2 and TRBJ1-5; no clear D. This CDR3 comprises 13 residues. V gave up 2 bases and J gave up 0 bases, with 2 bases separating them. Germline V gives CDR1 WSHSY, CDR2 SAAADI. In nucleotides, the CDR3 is TGCGCCAGCAGTGAGGGTAGCAATCAGCCCCAGCATTTT. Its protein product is CASSEGSNQPQHF.

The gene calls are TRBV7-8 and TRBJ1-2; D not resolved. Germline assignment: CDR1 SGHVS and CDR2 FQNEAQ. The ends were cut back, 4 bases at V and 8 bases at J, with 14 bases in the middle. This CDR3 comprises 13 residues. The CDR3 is CASSSGPVAGYTF. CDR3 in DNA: TGTGCCAGCAGCTCTGGCCCCGTCGCGGGCTACACCTTC.

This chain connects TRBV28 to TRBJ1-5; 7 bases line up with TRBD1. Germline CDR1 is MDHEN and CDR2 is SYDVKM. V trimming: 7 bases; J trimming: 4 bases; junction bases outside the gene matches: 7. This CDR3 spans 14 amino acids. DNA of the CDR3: TGTGCCAGCACTTGGACAGGATTTAATCAGCCCCAGCATTTT. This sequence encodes CASTWTGFNQPQHF.

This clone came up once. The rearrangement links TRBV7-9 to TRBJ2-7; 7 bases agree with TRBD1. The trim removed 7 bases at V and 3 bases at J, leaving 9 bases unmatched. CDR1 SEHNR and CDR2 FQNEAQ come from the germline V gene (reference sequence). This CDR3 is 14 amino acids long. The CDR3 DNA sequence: TGTGCCAGCAAAGCCCCACAGGGGAACTACGAGCAGTACTTC. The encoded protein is CASKAPQGNYEQYF.

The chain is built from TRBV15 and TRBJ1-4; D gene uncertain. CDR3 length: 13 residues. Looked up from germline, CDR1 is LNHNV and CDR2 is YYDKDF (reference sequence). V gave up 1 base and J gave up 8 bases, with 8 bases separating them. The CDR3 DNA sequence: TGTGCCACCAGCAGAGGGACGAACGAAAAACTGTTTTTT. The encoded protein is CATSRGTNEKLFF. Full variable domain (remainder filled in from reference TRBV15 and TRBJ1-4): DAMVIQNPRYQVTQFGKPVTLSCSQTLNHNVMYWYQQKSSQAPKLLFHYYDKDFNNEADTPDNFQSRRPNTSFCFLDIRSPGLGDTAMYLCATSRGTNEKLFFGSGTQLSVL.

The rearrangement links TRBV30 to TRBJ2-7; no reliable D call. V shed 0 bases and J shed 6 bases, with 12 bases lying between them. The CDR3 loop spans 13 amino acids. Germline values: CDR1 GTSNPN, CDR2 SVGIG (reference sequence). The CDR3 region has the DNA TGTGCCTGGAGTGTAGTCAACTCGGGCGAGCAGTACTTC. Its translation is CAWSVVNSGEQYF.

The CDR3 reads CASSLAGDGGNTIYF. CDR3 in DNA: TGCGCCAGCAGCTTGGCGGGGGACGGCGGAAACACCATATATTTT. The chain couples TRBV5-1 to TRBJ1-3; TRBD1 might be the D (5 bases). Trimming took off 0 bases at V and 4 bases at J, with 11 bases between the two ends. The germline V gene encodes CDR1 SGHRS and CDR2 YFSETQ. The length of the CDR3 is 15 residues. The variable domain in full, with the rest retrieved from reference TRBV5-1 and TRBJ1-3, is KAGVTQTPRYLIKTRGQQVTLSCSPISGHRSVSWYQQTPGQGLQFLFEYFSETQRNKGNFPGRFSGRQFSNSRSEMNVSTLELGDSALYLCASSLAGDGGNTIYFGEGSWLTVV.

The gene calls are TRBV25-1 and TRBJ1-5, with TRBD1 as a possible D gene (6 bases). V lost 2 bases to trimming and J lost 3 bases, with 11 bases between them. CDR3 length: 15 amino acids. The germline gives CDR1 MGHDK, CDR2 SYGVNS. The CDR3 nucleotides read TGTGCCAGCAGTGAAAGGGGGAGAGACAATCAGCCCCAGCATTTT. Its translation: CASSERGRDNQPQHF.

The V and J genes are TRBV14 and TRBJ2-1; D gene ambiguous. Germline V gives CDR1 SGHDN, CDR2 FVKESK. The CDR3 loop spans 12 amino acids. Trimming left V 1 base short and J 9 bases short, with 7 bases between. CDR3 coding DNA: TGTGCCAGCAGCCAAGTCTCCCGTGAGCAGTTCTTC. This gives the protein CASSQVSREQFF.

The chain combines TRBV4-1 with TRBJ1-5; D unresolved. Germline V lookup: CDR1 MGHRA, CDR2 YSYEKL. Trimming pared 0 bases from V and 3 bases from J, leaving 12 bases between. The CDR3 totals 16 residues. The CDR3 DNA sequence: TGCGCCAGCAGCCAAGAAGAAAAAGGGTTCAATCAGCCCCAGCATTTT. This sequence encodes CASSQEEKGFNQPQHF.

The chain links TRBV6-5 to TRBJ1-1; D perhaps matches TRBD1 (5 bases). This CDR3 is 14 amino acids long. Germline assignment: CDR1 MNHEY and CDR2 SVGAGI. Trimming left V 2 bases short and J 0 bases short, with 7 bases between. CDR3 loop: CASSYGTLNTEAFF. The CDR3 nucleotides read TGTGCCAGCAGTTACGGGACGTTGAACACTGAAGCTTTCTTT.

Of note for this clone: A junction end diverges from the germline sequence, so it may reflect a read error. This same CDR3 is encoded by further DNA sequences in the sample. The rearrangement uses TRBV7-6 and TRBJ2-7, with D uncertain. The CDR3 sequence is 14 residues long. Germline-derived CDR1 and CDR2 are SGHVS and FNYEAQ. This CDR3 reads CASSLGRVNHEQYF. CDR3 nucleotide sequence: TGTGCCAGCAGCTTAGGGAGAGTCAACCACGAGCAGTACTTT.

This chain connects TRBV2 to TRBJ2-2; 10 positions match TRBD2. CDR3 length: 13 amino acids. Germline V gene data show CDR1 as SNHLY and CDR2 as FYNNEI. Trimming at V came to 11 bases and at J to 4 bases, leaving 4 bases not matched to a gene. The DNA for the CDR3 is TGTGCCGGGGGACTAGCGAGCACCGGGGAGCTGTTTTTT. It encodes CAGGLASTGELFF.